The 8 T cell receptor beta chains listed next were all sequenced from one sample in a study of shared clonotypes between healthy human individuals. Profiling relied on immunoSEQ multiplex PCR, and the TCRdb table lists in-frame clones only, not all of them. The table records around 2,000,000 clones, 90% to 95% of them present only once. Sequenced: naive CD4+ T cells sorted from blood. The subset here: CD45RA+ positively selected. The receptors originated from a man younger than 30 in good health.

This clone was counted once. V and J are TRBV4-3 and TRBJ2-3; tentative D call: TRBD2 (6 bases). The V end was cut by 3 bases, the J end by 0 bases, with 16 bases between. Germline V lookup: CDR1 LGHNA, CDR2 YSLEER. This CDR3 has 17 amino acids. Here the CDR3 DNA reads TGCGCCAGCAGCCAGTCCCCGGGGGATCCGAGCACAGATACGCAGTATTTT. Translated, it gives CASSQSPGDPSTDTQYF.

The gene calls are TRBV7-9 and TRBJ1-1; D is uncertain. CDR3 size: 14 residues. V was cut by 5 bases and J by 3 bases, with 13 bases left in between. In germline, CDR1 is SEHNR, CDR2 FQNEAQ (reference sequence). This chain's CDR3 is CASSPISRDTEAFF. CDR3 coding DNA: TGTGCCAGCAGCCCTATATCACGCGACACTGAAGCTTTCTTT.

The count of this clone is one. This chain joins TRBV13 and TRBJ2-7; D is ambiguous. Germline V gene data show CDR1 as PRHDT and CDR2 as FYEKMQ (reference sequence). The CDR3 extends over 15 amino acids. The germline V and J ends were trimmed by 5 bases and 0 bases, with 14 bases remaining between them. The CDR3 spells CASSPGRISSYEQYF. CDR3 nucleotides: TGTGCCAGCAGCCCCGGACGCATCAGCTCCTACGAGCAGTACTTC.

For the CDR3, the DNA is TGTGCCAGAAGCGATAATAGCGGGGACACAGATACGCAGTATTTT. Protein: CARSDNSGDTDTQYF. The rearrangement uses TRBV5-3 and TRBJ2-3, with 8 bases matching TRBD2. TRBV5-3 is annotated as an ORF whose role is uncertain. The CDR3 contains 15 residues. The J segment lost 2 bases and the V segment lost 4 bases, leaving 6 bases of the junction unmatched.

The gene calls are TRBV25-1 and TRBJ1-2; D not certain. From germline, CDR1 is MGHDK and CDR2 SYGVNS. The length of the CDR3 is 12 residues. The germline V and J ends were trimmed by 6 bases and 8 bases, with 13 bases remaining between them. The CDR3 reads CASRVGISGYTF. CDR3 nucleotide sequence: TGTGCCAGCAGAGTAGGGATATCAGGCTACACCTTC.

V gene TRBV5-6 combines with J gene TRBJ2-7; possible D gene TRBD2, 5 bases. Trimming pared 1 base from V and 5 bases from J, leaving 13 bases between. There are 14 residues in the CDR3. CDR1 is SGHDT, CDR2 YYEEEE, per germline. CDR3 nucleotides: TGTGCCAGCAGCTTGAGAGGGAAGGGCAACGAGCAGTACTTC. Translation gives CASSLRGKGNEQYF.

The chain combines TRBV2 with TRBJ1-1; 7 bases align to TRBD1. Germline V gives CDR1 SNHLY, CDR2 FYNNEI. The CDR3 totals 15 residues. V was pared by 5 bases and J by 4 bases, with 10 bases of the junction left unmatched. For the CDR3, the DNA is TGTGCCAGCAGTCCGTCAGCGGGACAGAGCACTGAAGCTTTCTTT. Translation gives CASSPSAGQSTEAFF.

The rearrangement joins TRBV7-9 to TRBJ2-7, with D uncertain. The CDR3 is 15 residues long. V gave up 2 bases and J gave up 6 bases, with 17 bases separating them. CDR1 is SEHNR, CDR2 FQNEAQ, per germline (reference sequence). The chain's CDR3 is CASSLRTLESGEQYF. The CDR3 nucleotides are TGTGCCAGCAGCTTAAGGACCCTCGAGTCGGGCGAGCAGTACTTC.